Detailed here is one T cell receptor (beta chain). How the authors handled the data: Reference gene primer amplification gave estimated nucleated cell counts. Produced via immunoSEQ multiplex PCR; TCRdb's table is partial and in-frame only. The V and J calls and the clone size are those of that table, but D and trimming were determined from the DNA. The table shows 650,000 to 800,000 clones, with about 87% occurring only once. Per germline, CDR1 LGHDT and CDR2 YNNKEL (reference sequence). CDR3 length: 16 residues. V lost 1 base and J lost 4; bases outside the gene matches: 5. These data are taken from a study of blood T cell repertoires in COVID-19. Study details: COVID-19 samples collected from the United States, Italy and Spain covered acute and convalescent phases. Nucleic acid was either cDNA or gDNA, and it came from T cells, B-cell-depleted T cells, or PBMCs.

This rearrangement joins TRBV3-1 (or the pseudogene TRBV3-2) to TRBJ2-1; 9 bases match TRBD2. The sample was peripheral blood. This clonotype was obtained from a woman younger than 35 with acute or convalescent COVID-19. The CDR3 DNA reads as TGTGCCAGCAGCCAAGGGTCGCGGGGGGGATACAATGAGCAGTTCTTC. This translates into CASSQGSRGGYNEQFF.